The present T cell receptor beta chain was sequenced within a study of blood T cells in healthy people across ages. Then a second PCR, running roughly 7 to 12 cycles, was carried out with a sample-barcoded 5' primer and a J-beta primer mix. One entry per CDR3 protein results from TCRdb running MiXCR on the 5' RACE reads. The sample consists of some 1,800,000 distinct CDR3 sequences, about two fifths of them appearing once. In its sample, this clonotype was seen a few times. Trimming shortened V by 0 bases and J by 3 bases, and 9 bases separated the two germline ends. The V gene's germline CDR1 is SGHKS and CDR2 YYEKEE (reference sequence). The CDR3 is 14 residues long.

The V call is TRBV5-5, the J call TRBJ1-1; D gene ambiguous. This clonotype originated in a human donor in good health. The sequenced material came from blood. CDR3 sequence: CASSLGAGYTEAFF. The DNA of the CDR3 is TGTGCCAGCAGCTTGGGGGCGGGGTACACTGAAGCTTTCTTT.